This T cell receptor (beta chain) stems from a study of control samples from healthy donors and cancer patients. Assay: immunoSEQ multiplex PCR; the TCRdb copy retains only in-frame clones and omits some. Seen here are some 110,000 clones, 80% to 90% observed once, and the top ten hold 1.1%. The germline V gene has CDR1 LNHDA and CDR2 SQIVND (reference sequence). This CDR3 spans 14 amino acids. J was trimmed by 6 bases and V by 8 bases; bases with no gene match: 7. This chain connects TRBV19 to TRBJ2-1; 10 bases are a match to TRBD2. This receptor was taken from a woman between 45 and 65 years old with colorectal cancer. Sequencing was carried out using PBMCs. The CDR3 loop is CASLPLAGSNEQFF. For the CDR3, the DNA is TGTGCCAGTCTCCCACTAGCGGGGAGCAATGAGCAGTTCTTC.